Listed here are 15 T cell receptor beta chains from one sample, sequenced in a study of T cells in women clearing cervical HPV infection. Profiling relied on immunoSEQ multiplex PCR, and the TCRdb table lists in-frame clones only, not all of them. Found here are about 27,000 clones; the top ten clones hold under 25%. The sample consisted of blood buffy coat. These receptors all stem from a woman between 18 and 70 years old with a cervical HPV16 infection that either progressed to CIN3+ or cleared (not recorded which).

Concerning this clone itself: The observed sequence ends 3 residues before the CDR3 terminus, with the missing tail filled in from the germline J gene. The chain combines TRBV7-9 with TRBJ2-3; 7 nucleotides match TRBD1. CDR1 is SEHNR, CDR2 FQNEAQ, per germline (reference sequence). The CDR3 runs to 14 residues. CDR3 sequence reads: CASSQGTEQETQYF. The CDR3 bases that were read are TGTGCCAGCAGCCAAGGGACAGAGCAAGAGACG.

Comments on this clone: The CDR3 extends 3 residues past the end of the read, so its final part is completed from the germline J gene. The chain carries TRBV6-2 or TRBV6-3 and TRBJ2-5; tentative D call: TRBD1 (5 bases). The V end lost 4 bases, the J end lost 2 bases, and 11 bases lay between the germline ends. The CDR3 sequence is 14 residues long. From germline, CDR1 is MNHEY and CDR2 SVGEGT. Partial CDR3 DNA: TGTGCCAGCAGTTGGGGCTGGGGACAAGAGACC. Protein sequence: CASSWGWGQET. The entire CDR3 sequence reads CASSWGWGQETQYF.

As concerns this clone: The observed sequence ends 3 residues before the CDR3 terminus, with the missing tail filled in from the germline J gene. The chain joins TRBV10-1 to TRBJ2-3; perhaps TRBD2 as D (5 bases). V was pared by 0 bases and J by 1 base, with 11 bases between. The CDR3 consists of 16 residues. Germline assignment: CDR1 WNHNN and CDR2 SYGVQD (reference sequence). CDR3: CASSESIARGTDTQYF. The CDR3 bases that were read are TGCGCCAGCAGTGAGTCGATAGCGAGAGGCACAGATACG.

Regarding this clone: The sequenced fragment ends 3 residues before the CDR3 boundary, so the rest is inferred from the germline J gene. This chain connects TRBV20-1 to TRBJ2-3; no reliable D call. CDR1 is DFQATT and CDR2 is SNEGSKA in the germline V gene (reference sequence). The length of the CDR3 is 12 residues. V lost 4 bases, J lost 0 bases, and 5 bases lay in between. The part of the CDR3 DNA that was read is TGCAGTGCTACGACTAGCACAGATACG. Its translation is CSATTSTDT. The complete CDR3 reads CSATTSTDTQYF.

As to this clone: The read gets to within 3 residues of the CDR3 end, and the germline J gene fills in the rest. The genes are TRBV28 and TRBJ2-7; 8 bases are a match to TRBD1. Germline V gene data show CDR1 as MDHEN and CDR2 as SYDVKM. This CDR3 is 13 amino acids long. V was pared by 6 bases and J by 1 base, with 2 bases of the junction left unmatched. The sequenced CDR3 bases are TGTGCCAGCAGGCGGACAGGGTCCTACGAG. This codes for CASRRTGSYE. The complete CDR3 reads CASRRTGSYEQYF.

A remark on this clone: The read stops 3 residues short of the end of the CDR3; the missing end is completed from the germline J gene. The chain has TRBV30 and TRBJ1-1, with D possibly being TRBD1 (6 bases). The V end was cut by 4 bases, the J end by 4 bases, with 10 bases between. Germline CDR1 reads GTSNPN; CDR2 reads SVGIG (reference sequence). CDR3 length: 12 amino acids. CDR3: CAWTQGSTEAFF. The DNA read from the CDR3 is TGTGCCTGGACCCAGGGGAGCACTGAA. The complete variable domain, with remaining parts taken from reference TRBV30 and TRBJ1-1, reads SQTIHQWPATLVQPVGSPLSLECTVEGTSNPNLYWYRQAAGRGLQLLFYSVGIGQISSEVPQNLSASRPQDRQFILSSKKLLLSDSGFYLCAWTQGSTEAFFGQGTRLTVV.

Note on this clone: The sequenced fragment ends 3 residues before the CDR3 boundary, so the rest is inferred from the germline J gene. The V and J genes are TRBV28 and TRBJ2-7; 9 positions match TRBD2. Trimming removed 3 bases from V and 3 bases from J; junction bases left unmatched: 9. Germline loops: CDR1 MDHEN, CDR2 SYDVKM. The CDR3 consists of 16 residues. CDR3 sequence reads: CASSFSWTSARYEQYF. The sequenced part of the CDR3 DNA is TGTGCCAGCAGTTTTTCCTGGACTAGCGCTCGCTACGAG.

Comments on this clone: One end of the junction varies from germline; a read error may be responsible. The read ends 3 residues shy of where the CDR3 ends; the end is completed using the germline J gene. The V gene is TRBV18, the J gene TRBJ2-3; tentatively, D is TRBD1 (6 bases). CDR1 is KGHSH, CDR2 LQKENI, per germline. The CDR3 has 15 residues. The sequenced part of the CDR3 DNA is TGTGCCAGCTCACCACAGGGCAGGGGCGCAGAGACG. Translation gives CASSPQGRGAET. The CDR3 in its entirety is CASSPQGRGAETQYF.

Comment on this clone: The CDR3 end falls 3 residues outside the read, so it is completed with the germline J gene. This sequence joins TRBV5-1 and TRBJ2-5; 8 bases are a match to TRBD2. The germline V gene has CDR1 SGHRS and CDR2 YFSETQ. This CDR3 has 14 amino acids. The junction had 5 bases not matched to a gene; V was cut back by 4 bases and J by 3 bases. The covered CDR3 bases are TGCGCCAGCAGCCCAACACTAGCGGAAGAGACC. This encodes CASSPTLAEET. The whole CDR3 sequence reads CASSPTLAEETQYF.

About this clone: The read ends 3 residues early relative to the CDR3; the germline J gene fills the gap. The chain combines TRBV5-1 with TRBJ2-5; perhaps TRBD2 as D (7 bases). Trimming took off 0 bases at V and 5 bases at J, with 26 bases between the two ends. There are 19 residues in the CDR3. In germline, CDR1 is SGHRS, CDR2 YFSETQ. The sequenced CDR3 bases are TGCGCCAGCAGCTTGGCGAGAGGGGGGGCAGGGCAAGAGTGGGAGACC. It codes for CASSLARGGAGQEWET. The entire CDR3 reads CASSLARGGAGQEWETQYF.

Concerning this clone itself: The read gets to within 3 residues of the CDR3 end, and the germline J gene fills in the rest. This rearrangement joins TRBV30 to TRBJ2-3; D gene uncertain. Germline V gene lookup returns CDR1 GTSNPN and CDR2 SVGIG (reference sequence). This CDR3 region has 12 residues. With 2 bases removed from V and 3 bases from J, the gap between germline ends came to 6 bases. The CDR3 sequence: CAWSRQTDTQYF. The CDR3 DNA, read in part, is TGTGCCTGGAGTAGACAAACAGATACG.

On this clone: The read ends 3 residues shy of where the CDR3 ends; the end is completed using the germline J gene. This chain joins TRBV2 and TRBJ2-7; TRBD1 might be the D (5 bases). Trimming cost V 3 bases and J 6 bases, with 12 bases left between them. CDR3 length: 13 residues. From germline, CDR1 is SNHLY and CDR2 FYNNEI. Here the CDR3 reads CASSEMRQTEQYF. The part of the CDR3 DNA that was read is TGTGCCAGCAGTGAGATGCGACAGACCGAG.

A remark on this clone: With the read ending 3 residues before the CDR3 end, the germline J gene is used to fill in that end. The chain couples TRBV19 to TRBJ2-7, with 8 bases that match TRBD2. Germline trimming cut 6 bases from V and 2 bases from J; bases unmatched to any gene: 12. Per the germline V gene, CDR1 is LNHDA and CDR2 is SQIVND (reference sequence). CDR3 length: 16 amino acids. The sequenced part of the CDR3 DNA is TGTGCCAGTAGGCCCAGCAGCGGGGGCAACACCTACGAG. Translated, it gives CASRPSSGGNTYE. The full CDR3 is CASRPSSGGNTYEQYF.

About this clone itself: The read is 3 residues too short to cover the CDR3 end, so that end is filled in from the germline J gene. V and J are TRBV2 and TRBJ1-1, with D uncertain. CDR1 and CDR2 (germline): SNHLY, FYNNEI. The CDR3 is made up of 11 amino acids. Trimming pared 6 bases from V and 7 bases from J, leaving 9 bases between. The DNA read from the CDR3 is TGTGCCAGCAGGGCCAGTGTTGAA. This codes for CASRASVE. In full, the CDR3 reads CASRASVEAFF.

With regard to this clone: The read stops 3 residues short of the end of the CDR3; the missing end is completed from the germline J gene. The V call is TRBV5-4, the J call TRBJ1-2, with 9 positions matching TRBD1. The CDR3 runs to 15 residues. Germline V CDR1 and CDR2: SGHNT, YYREEE (reference sequence). CDR3 DNA (partial): TGTGCCAGCAGCTTAACTCCCGGGACAGGGCAGGGC. Amino acids: CASSLTPGTGQG. From start to end, the CDR3 is CASSLTPGTGQGYTF.